This T cell receptor (beta chain) was sequenced during a study of technical replicates of blood from a few donors. The CDR3 has 20 residues. Per the germline V gene, CDR1 is LGHNT and CDR2 is FRNRAP. V lost 0 bases to trimming and J lost 1 base, with 24 bases between them. This clone has just one count. Sequencing used immunoSEQ multiplex PCR; TCRdb keeps in-frame clones, though not all of them. The data show some 99,000 clones, with 95% seen just once and more than 0.2% held by the top ten. The rearrangement links TRBV12-5 to TRBJ1-2; no reliable D call. The sample was T cells isolated from PBMCs. The receptor's source is a human donor in good health. The CDR3 bases are TGTGCTAGTGGTTTGGTATTTCTGGGTCGGGAACGGAGAGTTAACTATGGCTACACCTTC. Its protein product is CASGLVFLGRERRVNYGYTF.